This is a list of T cell receptor beta chains from one sample in a study of CD8+ T cells in alopecia areata. The protocol was immunoSEQ multiplex PCR, while the TCRdb copy is restricted to in-frame clones and leaves out a portion. The table records about 6,900 clones, approximately 68% of them present only once. The specimen was skin, collected at week 4, from a patient treated with tofacitinib. The receptors here all came from a human donor with alopecia areata. Both conserved end residues are part of each CDR3. D genes are given only for firm matches. Only some rows state a clone size, as once, few, many or a class for expanded clones.

CDR3 length	D gene	V gene	J gene	clone size	CDR3 DNA	CDR3 protein
12	NA	TRBV29-1	TRBJ2-7	NA	TGCAGCGTTGAAGCCCAGGGGTACGAGCAGTACTTC	CSVEAQGYEQYF
18	TRBD1	TRBV7-9	TRBJ2-5	NA	TGTGCCAGCACCTCGCTCTGGGGCCACAGGGGACGCCAAGAGACCCAGTACTTC	CASTSLWGHRGRQETQYF
15	TRBD1	TRBV6-5	TRBJ2-7	NA	TGTGCCAGCAGGATGTTACAGGGGGCATTCCACGAGCAGTACTTC	CASRMLQGAFHEQYF
13	TRBD2	TRBV6-1	TRBJ2-1	NA	TGTGCCAGCAATACAGCGGGGGTCAATGAGCAGTTCTTC	CASNTAGVNEQFF
13	NA	TRBV7-1	TRBJ2-1	NA	TGTGCCAGCAGCCCCTCCCCCAGCAATGAGCAGTTCTTC	CASSPSPSNEQFF
13	NA	TRBV5-6	TRBJ1-2	NA	TGTGCCAGCGGCGGAACAGGGTTGGAGGGCTACACCTTC	CASGGTGLEGYTF
14	TRBD1	TRBV5-6	TRBJ1-4	NA	TGTGCCAGCAGCGTGGACAGGATTGATGAAAAACTGTTTTTT	CASSVDRIDEKLFF
17	TRBD1	TRBV5-1	TRBJ1-2	NA	TGCGCCAGCAGCTCTACGGACAGGACCAAGGGCAACTATGGCTACACCTTC	CASSSTDRTKGNYGYTF
16	TRBD1	TRBV5-1	TRBJ1-1	few	TGCGCCAGCACCAACGCTCGGGACAGCAGAAAAGCTGAAGCTTTCTTT	CASTNARDSRKAEAFF
16	NA	TRBV11-2	TRBJ2-1	few	TGTGCCAGCAGCCCGATTTTCGGTGGGGGGGCCCATGAGCAGTTCTTC	CASSPIFGGGAHEQFF
13	NA	TRBV5-6	TRBJ2-1	NA	TGTGCCAGCAGCCAAGGGGACTACAATGAGCAGTTCTTC	CASSQGDYNEQFF
18	TRBD2	TRBV14	TRBJ2-4	few	TGTGCCAGCTCTCGGACTAGCGGAACGCCTAGGACCAAAAACATTCAGTACTTC	CASSRTSGTPRTKNIQYF
14	NA	TRBV27	TRBJ1-2	NA	TGTGCCAGCAGTTTGGCGGCCCGGAACTATGGCTACACCTTC	CASSLAARNYGYTF
18	TRBD2	TRBV5-1	TRBJ2-3	NA	TGCGCCAGCAGGAAGGAATGGACTAGCGGTACAGCGGGAGATACGCAGTATTTT	CASRKEWTSGTAGDTQYF
16	TRBD1	TRBV11-2	TRBJ1-1	NA	TGTGCCAGCAGCACCGGGACAGGGTGGGGTAACACTGAAGCTTTCTTT	CASSTGTGWGNTEAFF
15	TRBD2	TRBV5-8	TRBJ2-3	NA	TGTGCCAGCACCCGCGAGGGACTAGCCACAGATACGCAGTATTTT	CASTREGLATDTQYF
15	NA	TRBV6-1	TRBJ1-5	NA	TGTGCCAGCAGTGCGGGGGTTATGGGGAATCAGCCCCAGCATTTT	CASSAGVMGNQPQHF
18	NA	TRBV4-1	TRBJ1-2	NA	TGCGCCAGCAGCCTAATTACGGGGAGCTCCTTGTGGGCCTATGGCTACACCTTC	CASSLITGSSLWAYGYTF
14	NA	TRBV7-9	TRBJ2-7	NA	TGTGCCAGCAGCTTAGATTCCTTCAGCTACGAGCAGTACTTC	CASSLDSFSYEQYF
15	NA	TRBV7-8	TRBJ2-7	NA	TGTGCCAGCAGCAAAGACCGGAAAAATATTTACGAGCAGTACTTC	CASSKDRKNIYEQYF
17	TRBD2	TRBV11-2	TRBJ2-7	NA	TGTGCCAGCAGCTTAGTGGGTCGGCGGGGGTTTCCCTACGAGCAGTACTTC	CASSLVGRRGFPYEQYF
17	TRBD2	TRBV5-7	TRBJ2-7	NA	TGTGCCAGCAGCACTGACGGGCGGCGGGGGGAATCCTACGAGCAGTACTTC	CASSTDGRRGESYEQYF
12	NA	TRBV2	TRBJ2-7	NA	TGTGCCAGCAGTGAGGAAACCTACGAGCAGTACTTC	CASSEETYEQYF
15	TRBD1	TRBV19	TRBJ2-7	NA	TGTGCCAGTAGTATTGGGACGACAGGGTTGGGCGAGCAGTACTTC	CASSIGTTGLGEQYF
16	NA	TRBV4-1	TRBJ1-2	NA	TGCGCCAGCAGCCAAAACACCGGGACCATGATCTATGGCTACACCTTC	CASSQNTGTMIYGYTF